Listed below are T cell receptor beta chains from one sample, sequenced in a study of shared clonotypes between healthy human individuals. Sequenced by immunoSEQ multiplex PCR; TCRdb stores in-frame clones only, minus some. The sample holds under 1,900,000 clones, around 98.5% seen once. Sequenced: naive CD4+ T cells sorted from blood. These receptors were obtained from a man aged 25 to 45 in good health. Both conserved end residues are part of each CDR3. D genes are given only for firm matches. Size values are once, few and many counts, or a class for expanded clones, and some rows have none.

J gene | V gene | D gene | clone size | CDR3 DNA | CDR3 protein
TRBJ1-2 | TRBV4-3 | TRBD1 | . | TGCGCCAGCAGCACGGGACAGGGCTATGGTGATGGCTACACCTTC | CASSTGQGYGDGYTF
TRBJ2-7 | TRBV6-5 | . | . | TGTGCCAGCAGTACCGACCGAGCGGCAGGAGAGCAGTACTTC | CASSTDRAAGEQYF
TRBJ1-1 | TRBV5-1 | . | . | TGCGCCAGCAGCTCGAGGGGGAACACTGAAGCTTTCTTT | CASSSRGNTEAFF
TRBJ2-6 | TRBV11-3 | TRBD2 | . | TGTGCCAGCAGCCCGGGGGGGAGTGGGGCCAACGTCCTGACTTTC | CASSPGGSGANVLTF
TRBJ1-2 | TRBV25-1 | . | . | TGTGCCAGCAGTGATCACATCGACAGGCATGGTGGCTACACCTTC | CASSDHIDRHGGYTF
TRBJ1-1 | TRBV30 | . | . | TGTGCCTGGAGACAGGTGGACACTGAAGCTTTCTTT | CAWRQVDTEAFF
TRBJ2-7 | TRBV5-5 | TRBD1 | . | TGTGCCAGCAGCCTAGGAAAACGGACAGGGTTGGGCGGGCAGTACTTC | CASSLGKRTGLGGQYF
TRBJ1-5 | TRBV19 | . | . | TGTGCCAGTAGTATAGGGGGGATTAGCAATCAGCCCCAGCATTTT | CASSIGGISNQPQHF
TRBJ2-1 | TRBV18 | . | . | TGTGCCAGCTCGCAATTCTTTAGCGATCAACTCAATGAGCAGTTCTTC | CASSQFFSDQLNEQFF
TRBJ2-1 | TRBV18 | TRBD2 | . | TGTGCCAGCTCACCACCTATGGGACTAGCGGGAGTTATCTCCTACAATGAGCAGTTCTTC | CASSPPMGLAGVISYNEQFF
TRBJ2-5 | TRBV27 | TRBD1 | once | TGTGCCAGCTCCTTGGGGGGACAGGGTCGGAGGACTGAGACCCAGTACTTC | CASSLGGQGRRTETQYF
TRBJ1-2 | TRBV19 | . | . | TGTGCCAGTAGTATCGGAGCGAACTATGGCTACACCTTC | CASSIGANYGYTF
TRBJ1-2 | TRBV6-1 | TRBD1 | . | TGTGCCAGCAGTGCATTGGGACAGTACTATGGCTACACCTTC | CASSALGQYYGYTF
TRBJ2-1 | TRBV5-1 | TRBD2 | . | TGCGCCAGCAGCTTGTTGGGGACTAGCGGGGCGCTCTCCTACAATGAGCAGTTCTTC | CASSLLGTSGALSYNEQFF
TRBJ2-4 | TRBV11-2 | TRBD2 | once | TGTGCCAGCACGGGACTAGCGGGAGGGCCCGACAAAAACATTCAGTACTTC | CASTGLAGGPDKNIQYF
TRBJ1-1 | TRBV27 | . | . | TGTGCCAGCAGTTTAAAGGGGTACACTGAAGCTTTCTTT | CASSLKGYTEAFF
TRBJ1-5 | TRBV28 | TRBD1 | . | TGTGCCAGCAGCTTCCCTCCCTTTACGGGACAGGGAGGAGATCAGCCCCAGCATTTT | CASSFPPFTGQGGDQPQHF
TRBJ1-2 | TRBV2 | . | . | TGTGCCAGCAGTGAAGCCAGAGGGAATGGCTACACCTTC | CASSEARGNGYTF
TRBJ1-1 | TRBV11-2 | . | . | TGTGCCAGCAGCGTGGTGGAAGGCACTGAAGCTTTCTTT | CASSVVEGTEAFF
TRBJ2-5 | TRBV30 | TRBD1 | . | TGTGCCTGGAACGGGACAGGGGGAAAAGAGACCCAGTACTTC | CAWNGTGGKETQYF
TRBJ2-1 | TRBV10-3 | . | . | TGTGCCATCAGTGAGTCACCAGGGGTGGCCTACAATGAGCAGTTCTTC | CAISESPGVAYNEQFF